The 14 T cell receptor beta chains below were found in one sample sequenced in a study of beta chain features in type 1 diabetes (dated by TCRdb to between 2017 and 2018). Their cognate antigens are unknown. Library preparation was by the immunoSEQ multiplex PCR assay. The entire isolated RNA was reverse transcribed using the High Capacity cDNA Reverse Transcription Kit, and thus expressed TCRB transcripts were sequenced. Entries here come from immuneACCESS through TCRdb and include only in-frame sequences with V and J called. Some clones fail to appear in such tables; in the studies checked, an unresolved V gene covers under half of the shortfall, and the cause of the remainder is unknown. The sample contains about 120,000 clones, about a sixth of them found a single time. Approximately 2.2% of the sample rests with the top ten. Summary of the overall study and its limitations: A moderate but significant shortening of TCRB CDR3 length was observed in type 1 diabetes patients in all four CD4+ subsets.

Material for sequencing was central memory CD4+ T cells from blood. The receptors derive from a man younger than 40 with type 1 diabetes.

The CDR3 is CASSSSSGGAVIPDTQYF. The CDR3 DNA is TGTGCCAGCAGTTCCTCTAGCGGGGGGGCAGTTATCCCAGATACGCAGTATTTT. The chain is built from TRBV25-1 and TRBJ2-3, with TRBD2 matching over 12 bases. V was clipped by 5 bases and J by 4 bases; unmatched bases: 13. The CDR3 consists of 18 residues. CDR1 is MGHDK and CDR2 is SYGVNS in the germline V gene.

Only a few counts were recorded for this clone. The chain couples TRBV2 to TRBJ1-2, with TRBD1 matching over 7 bases. The CDR3 totals 13 residues. The J segment lost 6 bases and the V segment lost 9 bases, leaving 10 bases of the junction unmatched. Looked up from germline, CDR1 is SNHLY and CDR2 is FYNNEI. The CDR3: CARRPDRANGYTF. Written as DNA, the CDR3 is TGTGCCAGACGCCCTGACAGGGCGAATGGCTACACCTTC.

This chain's CDR3 is CSPLGANVLTF. The CDR3 DNA sequence: TGCAGTCCACTTGGGGCCAACGTCCTGACTTTC. V gene TRBV20-1 combines with J gene TRBJ2-6; D remains ambiguous. The germline V gene has CDR1 DFQATT and CDR2 SNEGSKA (reference sequence). This CDR3 comprises 11 residues. V was shortened by 8 bases and J by 3 bases, with 5 bases between the two germline ends.

This chain joins TRBV10-3 and TRBJ2-2; D is perhaps TRBD1 (5 bases). V lost 6 bases and J 0 bases, leaving 8 bases between the germline ends. Germline V lookup: CDR1 ENHRY, CDR2 SYGVKD. The length of the CDR3 is 14 residues. CDR3: CAIRETANTGELFF. CDR3 in DNA: TGTGCCATCAGGGAGACAGCGAACACCGGGGAGCTGTTTTTT.

The rearrangement uses TRBV29-1 and TRBJ1-2; TRBD1 agrees at 10 bases. Germline CDR1 SQVTM, CDR2 ANQGSEA. V lost 7 bases and J lost 3; bases outside the gene matches: 2. The CDR3 extends over 12 amino acids. This chain's CDR3 is CSGQGADYGYTF. The CDR3 coding sequence is TGCAGCGGACAGGGGGCGGACTATGGCTACACCTTC.

The rearrangement joins TRBV6-5 to TRBJ1-3, with 10 nucleotides matching TRBD1. The CDR3 contains 15 residues. The germline gives CDR1 MNHEY, CDR2 SVGAGI. The V and J ends lost 6 bases and 0 bases, in that order; junction bases with no gene match: 2. The CDR3 DNA follows: TGTGCCAGCAGCAGGGACAGGGGCTCTGGAAACACCATATATTTT. This gives the protein CASSRDRGSGNTIYF.

The chain joins TRBV18 to TRBJ1-4, with D possibly being TRBD1 (6 bases). The germline V gene has CDR1 KGHSH and CDR2 LQKENI. V lost 1 base and J lost 0, with 12 bases in between. The CDR3 runs 17 residues. DNA of the CDR3: TGTGCCAGCTCACCACGGACAGAAACAGCAACTAATGAAAAACTGTTTTTT. Protein: CASSPRTETATNEKLFF.

This clone came up a few times. The rearrangement joins TRBV28 to TRBJ2-1; a possible D gene is TRBD1 (5 bases). Germline loops: CDR1 MDHEN, CDR2 SYDVKM. This CDR3 spans 11 amino acids. V lost 7 bases and J 9 bases, leaving 10 bases between the germline ends. This chain's CDR3 is CASTQGSEQFF. Here the CDR3 DNA reads TGTGCCAGCACCCAGGGTTCTGAGCAGTTCTTC.

J is TRBJ1-6 and V is TRBV11-3; a possible D gene is TRBD1 (5 bases). The germline V and J ends were trimmed by 4 bases and 6 bases, with 10 bases remaining between them. This CDR3 has 14 residues. CDR1 and CDR2 (germline): SGHNT, YENEEA. DNA for the CDR3: TGTGCCAGCAGCTATGGGGACCCTAATTCACCCCTCCACTTT. Translated, it gives CASSYGDPNSPLHF.

The chain has TRBV29-1 and TRBJ1-2; D is unresolved. The ends were cut back, 4 bases at V and 3 bases at J, with 12 bases in the middle. Germline V gene lookup returns CDR1 SQVTM and CDR2 ANQGSEA. The CDR3 runs 13 residues. The CDR3 is CSVAEGVDYGYTF. In DNA, the CDR3 is TGCAGCGTTGCGGAGGGTGTGGACTATGGCTACACCTTC.

The chain carries TRBV9 and TRBJ2-3; possibly TRBD1 or TRBD2 for D (6 bases each). The germline V gene has CDR1 SGDLS and CDR2 YYNGEE. This CDR3 has 14 amino acids. V lost 4 bases to trimming and J lost 0 bases, with 9 bases between them. CDR3 in DNA: TGTGCCAGCAGCCGGGGGCCTAGCACAGATACGCAGTATTTT. This translates into CASSRGPSTDTQYF.

The table lists this clone with a few counts. The chain recombines TRBV4-3 with TRBJ1-2, with unresolved D. Trimming cost V 0 bases and J 4 bases, with 9 bases left between them. The V gene's germline CDR1 is LGHNA and CDR2 YSLEER. This CDR3 has 14 residues. This CDR3 is CASSQDWSSYGYTF. The CDR3 bases are TGCGCCAGCAGCCAAGATTGGAGCTCCTATGGCTACACCTTC.

CDR3 protein: CASNQGLEQPQHF. CDR3 coding DNA: TGTGCCAGCAACCAGGGACTCGAACAGCCCCAGCATTTT. The rearrangement uses TRBV7-2 and TRBJ1-5; weak D call: TRBD1 (5 bases). The CDR3 runs 13 residues. V lost 7 bases to trimming and J lost 7 bases, with 14 bases between them. The germline V gene has CDR1 SGHTA and CDR2 FQGNSA.

The chain has TRBV14 and TRBJ2-1; no reliable D call. With 1 base removed from V and 9 bases from J, the gap between germline ends came to 10 bases. The CDR3 length is 13 residues. The germline gives CDR1 SGHDN, CDR2 FVKESK. CDR3: CASSQAPTAEQFF. The CDR3 DNA reads as TGTGCCAGCAGCCAAGCTCCGACGGCTGAGCAGTTCTTC. The whole variable domain, remainder taken from reference TRBV14 and TRBJ2-1, is EAGVTQFPSHSVIEKGQTVTLRCDPISGHDNLYWYRRVMGKEIKFLLHFVKESKQDESGMPNNRFLAERTGGTYSTLKVQPAELEDSGVYFCASSQAPTAEQFFGPGTRLTVL.